These 27 T cell receptor beta chains were all obtained from the same sample, sequenced in a study of shared clonotypes between healthy human individuals. Produced via immunoSEQ multiplex PCR; TCRdb's table is partial and in-frame only. The profile shows some 1 million clones, around four fifths of them singletons. The specimen sequenced was memory CD4+ T cells sorted from blood. Subset reported: CD45RA-negative fraction. These receptors all stem from a man aged 18 to 29 in good health.

V usage is TRBV9 and J usage is TRBJ2-3; tentatively, D is TRBD2 (5 bases). In germline, CDR1 is SGDLS, CDR2 YYNGEE. Trimming removed 5 bases from V and 8 bases from J, with 18 bases in between. The CDR3 consists of 14 residues. CDR3 amino acids: CASSSLTEGGTQYF. CDR3 DNA sequence: TGTGCCAGCAGTAGTCTAACCGAGGGTGGTACGCAGTATTTT.

This clone was counted many times. This rearrangement joins TRBV5-6 to TRBJ1-3, with no clear D. Trimming cost V 4 bases and J 3 bases, with 11 bases left between them. The germline CDR1 and CDR2 sequences are SGHDT and YYEEEE. The CDR3 length is 14 residues. This CDR3 reads CASSLWTGGNTIYF. The CDR3 DNA sequence: TGTGCCAGCAGCCTATGGACTGGTGGAAACACCATATATTTT.

This chain joins TRBV11-2 and TRBJ1-4; D uncertain. V lost 6 bases, J lost 13 bases, and 24 bases lay in between. In germline, CDR1 is SGHAT, CDR2 FQNNGV. The CDR3 runs 15 residues. CDR3 amino acids: CASSRPGSRGMGLFF. Written as DNA, the CDR3 is TGTGCCAGCAGTCGTCCGGGATCCCGAGGAATGGGACTGTTTTTT.

As for this clone: A read error likely explains this, since a far larger clone differs by one base. Other DNA variants within this sample encode the same CDR3. V is TRBV20-1 and J is TRBJ1-1; no reliable D call. This CDR3 contains 11 residues. Germline CDR1 is DFQATT and CDR2 is SNEGSKA (reference sequence). The CDR3 is CSALLGTEAFF. In DNA form, the CDR3 reads TGCAGTGCTCTACTGGGCACTGAAGCTTTTTTT.

This sequence joins TRBV23-1 and TRBJ1-6; the D is unclear. TRBV23-1 is known as an ORF, though its function is uncertain. This CDR3 is 14 amino acids long. V gave up 0 bases and J gave up 5 bases, with 5 bases separating them. CDR3 residues: CASSQSHHNSPLHF. The CDR3, as DNA: TGCGCCAGCAGTCAATCGCACCATAATTCACCCCTCCACTTT.

V and J are TRBV6-6 and TRBJ2-7; TRBD1 is a possible D gene (5 bases). Germline loops: CDR1 MNHNY, CDR2 SVGAGI (reference sequence). V lost 8 bases, J lost 0 bases, and 14 bases lay in between. CDR3 length: 14 residues. The CDR3: CASETGGVSYEQYF. The DNA of the CDR3 is TGTGCCAGCGAAACAGGTGGAGTCTCCTACGAGCAGTACTTC.

This chain connects TRBV5-6 to TRBJ1-4; 9 bases fit TRBD1. The CDR3 is 14 residues long. V dropped 4 bases and J dropped 6; count of bases not matched to a gene: 4. Per the germline V gene, CDR1 is SGHDT and CDR2 is YYEEEE. CDR3 bases: TGTGCCAGCAGCCAACGGGACAGGGATGAAAAACTGTTTTTT. It translates to CASSQRDRDEKLFF.

As for this clone: Germline is not matched at one junction end, which may reflect a read error. This CDR3 is also generated by other DNA sequences in the sample. The gene calls are TRBV4-1 and TRBJ1-6, with TRBD1 matching over 8 bases. The germline gives CDR1 MGHRA, CDR2 YSYEKL. This CDR3 contains 15 residues. CDR3 amino acids: CASSQAGTGGSPLHF. The CDR3 DNA reads TGTGCCAGCAGCCAAGCTGGGACAGGAGGTTCACCCCTCCACTTT.

This clone was observed once. The chain carries TRBV2 and TRBJ1-2; D call uncertain. Trimming removed 2 bases from V and 4 bases from J, with 5 bases in between. This CDR3 contains 12 residues. Germline CDR1 is SNHLY and CDR2 is FYNNEI. CDR3 in amino acids: CASSEIGYGYTF. The CDR3 nucleotides are TGTGCCAGCAGTGAAATCGGCTATGGCTACACCTTC. Drawing the rest from reference TRBV2 and TRBJ1-2, the complete variable domain is EPEVTQTPSHQVTQMGQEVILRCVPISNHLYFYWYRQILGQKVEFLVSFYNNEISEKSEIFDDQFSVERPDGSNFTLKIRSTKLEDSAMYFCASSEIGYGYTFGSGTRLTVV.

This rearrangement joins TRBV28 to TRBJ2-2; D gene unclear. Germline V gives CDR1 MDHEN, CDR2 SYDVKM. This CDR3 region has 15 residues. V lost 7 bases and J lost 6, with 18 bases in between. CDR3 sequence: CASTPRGGQSGELFF. CDR3 nucleotides: TGTGCCAGCACCCCGCGAGGTGGTCAATCCGGGGAGCTGTTTTTT.

The chain is built from TRBV28 and TRBJ2-1; TRBD2 is a possible D gene (7 bases). The germline gives CDR1 MDHEN, CDR2 SYDVKM. V lost 7 bases, J lost 8 bases, and 18 bases lay in between. The CDR3 totals 14 residues. DNA for the CDR3: TGTGCCAGCACCGCCTGGGGGGGGGCGGATGAGCAGTTCTTC. Translating it yields CASTAWGGADEQFF.

J is TRBJ1-1 and V is TRBV2; D uncertain. In germline, CDR1 is SNHLY, CDR2 FYNNEI. The ends were cut back, 4 bases at V and 4 bases at J, with 10 bases in the middle. The CDR3 has 13 amino acids. CDR3 DNA: TGTGCCAGCAGTGCCGAGAAGACCACTGAAGCTTTCTTT. Protein: CASSAEKTTEAFF.

This clone has only a few counts. The gene calls are TRBV11-2 and TRBJ2-5; 7 nucleotides align to TRBD1. V gave up 2 bases and J gave up 5 bases; unmatched junction bases: 8. This CDR3 contains 15 residues. Germline V CDR1 and CDR2: SGHAT, FQNNGV. This CDR3 reads CASSLNYRGLETQYF. The DNA for the CDR3 is TGTGCCAGCAGCTTAAACTACAGGGGCCTGGAGACCCAGTACTTC. The variable domain in full, completed from reference TRBV11-2 and TRBJ2-5, reads EAGVAQSPRYKIIEKRQSVAFWCNPISGHATLYWYQQILGQGPKLLIQFQNNGVVDDSQLPKDRFSAERLKGVDSTLKIQPAKLEDSAVYLCASSLNYRGLETQYFGPGTRLLVL.

This chain connects TRBV18 to TRBJ2-5; D perhaps matches TRBD2 (6 bases). The V gene's germline CDR1 is KGHSH and CDR2 LQKENI. V lost 4 bases and J lost 3, with 9 bases in between. The CDR3 is made up of 13 amino acids. CDR3 nucleotides: TGTGCCAGCTCACGGGACTTCAAAGAGACCCAGTACTTC. This codes for CASSRDFKETQYF.

The chain links TRBV29-1 to TRBJ2-1; D might be TRBD1 (6 bases). Looked up from germline, CDR1 is SQVTM and CDR2 is ANQGSEA. The CDR3 is 16 residues long. V was pared by 7 bases and J by 1 base, with 20 bases between. The CDR3 region is CSARRTVGGSYNEQFF. The CDR3 coding sequence is TGCAGCGCCCGCCGGACAGTAGGTGGGTCCTACAATGAGCAGTTCTTC.

V is TRBV11-1 and J is TRBJ2-7, with no clear D. V dropped 5 bases and J dropped 2 bases, with 10 bases sitting between them. Germline CDR1 reads SGHAT; CDR2 reads FQDESV (reference sequence). This CDR3 region has 13 residues. CDR3 nucleotides: TGTGCCAGCAGCCTGGGAAGGGCCTACGAGCAGTACTTC. The encoded protein is CASSLGRAYEQYF.

The table lists this clone with a count of one. The chain joins TRBV21-1 to TRBJ1-6. TRBV21-1 corresponds to a pseudogene. This CDR3 has 16 residues. The CDR3 region has the DNA TGTGCCAGCAGCAAAGAGGGACTCAACGGCTATTCACCCCTCCACTTT. Translation: CASSKEGLNGYSPLHF.

This clone was seen more than once but under ten times. The chain combines TRBV11-2 with TRBJ2-5; no firm D call. Germline loops: CDR1 SGHAT, CDR2 FQNNGV. The CDR3 loop spans 13 amino acids. With 5 bases removed from V and 1 base from J, the gap between germline ends came to 8 bases. CDR3 coding DNA: TGTGCCAGCAGCCCCCACGCCCAAGAGACCCAGTACTTC. Its translation is CASSPHAQETQYF.

The chain couples TRBV6-6 to TRBJ1-4; 7 bases are shared with TRBD1. CDR3 length: 15 residues. Germline trimming cut 4 bases from V and 4 bases from J; bases unmatched to any gene: 6. Germline CDR1 is MNHNY and CDR2 is SVGAGI (reference sequence). DNA for the CDR3: TGTGCCAGCAGTTGGTCACAGGGGAGTAATGAAAAACTGTTTTTT. It encodes CASSWSQGSNEKLFF.

The CDR3 region has the DNA TGCGCCAGCAGCCAAGATTCATGGGAGACGGTATACAATGAGCAGTTCTTC. Its protein product is CASSQDSWETVYNEQFF. J is TRBJ2-1 and V is TRBV4-1, with D possibly TRBD2 on 5 matching bases. Per the germline V gene, CDR1 is MGHRA and CDR2 is YSYEKL. The V end was cut by 0 bases, the J end by 4 bases, with 16 bases between. The length of the CDR3 is 17 residues.

CDR3 in amino acids: CASSLGGKSYEQYF. CDR3 bases: TGTGCCAGCAGCTTAGGTGGTAAGAGCTACGAGCAGTACTTC. This sequence joins TRBV7-9 and TRBJ2-5; unclear D gene. The better agreement between TRBJ2-7 and the DNA end casts doubt on the J call. The germline V gene encodes CDR1 SEHNR and CDR2 FQNEAQ (reference sequence). CDR3 length: 14 residues.

V gene TRBV28 combines with J gene TRBJ2-7, with D perhaps TRBD1 (6 bases). The CDR3 runs 12 residues. From germline, CDR1 is MDHEN and CDR2 SYDVKM. V was shortened by 7 bases and J by 3 bases, with 10 bases between the two germline ends. CDR3 in DNA: TGTGCCAGCACCAAGACAGGCTACGAGCAGTACTTC. Protein sequence: CASTKTGYEQYF.

The gene calls are TRBV28 and TRBJ2-1; D gene unclear. Per the germline V gene, CDR1 is MDHEN and CDR2 is SYDVKM. The V gene lost 8 bases and the J gene lost 5 bases, with 10 bases spanning the gap. The CDR3 is 12 amino acids. In DNA form, the CDR3 reads TGTGCCAGCCGTGTTTTAGACAATGAGCAGTTCTTC. It encodes CASRVLDNEQFF.

The chain has TRBV27 and TRBJ1-1; a weak D match, TRBD1 (6 bases). Trimming removed 3 bases from V and 4 bases from J, with 9 bases in between. Germline CDR1 reads MNHEY; CDR2 reads SMNVEV (reference sequence). The CDR3 extends over 13 amino acids. The CDR3 reads CASSFAGVTEAFF. CDR3 nucleotide sequence: TGTGCCAGCAGTTTTGCAGGGGTCACTGAAGCTTTCTTT.

The chain couples TRBV10-3 to TRBJ2-2, with 12 bases identical to TRBD2. The CDR3 runs 14 residues. Trimming took 9 bases from V and 3 from J; bases not matched to a gene: 2. Germline CDR1 reads ENHRY; CDR2 reads SYGVKD. The CDR3, as DNA: TGTGCCATTGCTAGCGGGAGGGACACCGGGGAGCTGTTTTTT. This codes for CAIASGRDTGELFF.

This sequence joins TRBV4-1 and TRBJ1-1, with 7 bases fitting TRBD1. This CDR3 contains 17 residues. V lost 1 base to trimming and J lost 0 bases; unmatched junction nucleotides: 8. Germline V lookup: CDR1 MGHRA, CDR2 YSYEKL. In DNA form, the CDR3 reads TGCGCCAGCAGCCAAGCCCTGACAGGGACTATGAACACTGAAGCTTTCTTT. It translates to CASSQALTGTMNTEAFF.

The chain couples TRBV30 to TRBJ1-5; maybe TRBD1 (5 bases). Looked up from germline, CDR1 is GTSNPN and CDR2 is SVGIG (reference sequence). Trimming shortened V by 5 bases and J by 10 bases, and 24 bases separated the two germline ends. This CDR3 is 15 amino acids long. The CDR3 sequence is CAWAESGTLNVPQHF. CDR3 coding DNA: TGTGCCTGGGCAGAATCCGGGACCCTAAACGTCCCCCAGCATTTT.